Each of the 15 T cell receptor beta chains below was sequenced from the same sample in a study of cytomegalovirus exposure and HLA in healthy donors. 13 Jbeta primers and 60 Vbeta primers were used for the PCR. Libraries were prepared by immunoSEQ multiplex PCR; TCRdb keeps only in-frame clonotypes and omits some of them. The sample yields approximately 100,000 clones, over 9.5% seen once. The sequenced sample consisted of PBMCs. These receptors were collected from a man aged 40-49 years in good health and CMV-seropositive.

The table lists this clone with a few counts. The CDR3 nucleotides read TGTGCCAGCAGCCAAACTAGCGGGAACACAGATACGCAGTATTTT. Translation: CASSQTSGNTDTQYF. V and J are TRBV14 and TRBJ2-3; TRBD2 agrees at 10 bases. Germline lookup yields CDR1 SGHDN and CDR2 FVKESK. The CDR3 sequence is 15 residues long. V lost 2 bases, J lost 2 bases, and 1 base stayed unmatched.

The chain is built from TRBV7-2 and TRBJ2-7; D gene ambiguous. The CDR3 has 13 amino acids. The germline V and J ends were trimmed by 1 base and 9 bases, with 13 bases remaining between them. The germline gives CDR1 SGHTA, CDR2 FQGNSA. The DNA for the CDR3 is TGTGCCAGCAGCTTAGGCTGGGTAGCTGTGCAGTACTTC. Protein sequence: CASSLGWVAVQYF.

This clone was counted between two and nine times. The V and J genes are TRBV14 and TRBJ2-1; D gene uncertain. V shed 0 bases and J shed 11 bases, with 5 bases lying between them. Germline V gene lookup returns CDR1 SGHDN and CDR2 FVKESK. The CDR3 extends over 11 amino acids. DNA of the CDR3: TGTGCCAGCAGCCAAGAGAGGAAGCAGTTCTTC. Translation gives CASSQERKQFF. The variable domain in full, completed from reference TRBV14 and TRBJ2-1, reads EAGVTQFPSHSVIEKGQTVTLRCDPISGHDNLYWYRRVMGKEIKFLLHFVKESKQDESGMPNNRFLAERTGGTYSTLKVQPAELEDSGVYFCASSQERKQFFGPGTRLTVL.

This chain connects TRBV9 to TRBJ2-1; D possibly corresponds to TRBD1 (5 bases). Per germline, CDR1 SGDLS and CDR2 YYNGEE. The ends were cut back, 0 bases at V and 8 bases at J, with 12 bases in the middle. The CDR3 length is 14 residues. CDR3 residues: CASSVERRGDEQFF. In nucleotides, the CDR3 is TGTGCCAGCAGCGTAGAGAGAAGGGGTGATGAGCAGTTCTTC.

This chain connects TRBV27 to TRBJ2-1, with 10 bases matching TRBD1. In germline, CDR1 is MNHEY, CDR2 SMNVEV (reference sequence). The CDR3 has 17 residues. V trimming: 8 bases; J trimming: 0 bases; junction bases outside the gene matches: 10. The CDR3 coding sequence is TGTGCCAGCCTCCCCGGACAGGGGGAAATCTCCTACAATGAGCAGTTCTTC. Translated: CASLPGQGEISYNEQFF.

This clone was counted a few times. The V call is TRBV10-3, the J call TRBJ2-3, with 12 bases aligning to TRBD2. The CDR3 contains 15 residues. Germline V CDR1 and CDR2: ENHRY, SYGVKD. V lost 4 bases and J lost 2; bases outside the gene matches: 1. The CDR3 reads CAISGTSGNTDTQYF. The CDR3 bases are TGTGCCATCAGTGGGACTAGCGGGAACACAGATACGCAGTATTTT.

The chain is built from TRBV19 and TRBJ2-7, with TRBD1 matching 8 bases. V shed 8 bases and J 5 bases; nucleotides not matched to a gene: 11. The CDR3 length is 14 residues. The germline V gene encodes CDR1 LNHDA and CDR2 SQIVND (reference sequence). CDR3 in amino acids: CASSTGDRFDEQYF. As DNA, the CDR3 is TGTGCCAGTTCCACAGGGGACAGGTTTGACGAGCAGTACTTC.

This chain joins TRBV6-6 and TRBJ1-1, with D uncertain. This CDR3 is built from 15 residues. Deletions cut 0 bases from V and 1 base from J, with 9 bases between. From germline, CDR1 is MNHNY and CDR2 SVGAGI (reference sequence). CDR3 residues: CASSYSLGANTEAFF. DNA of the CDR3: TGTGCCAGCAGTTACTCGCTGGGAGCGAACACTGAAGCTTTCTTT.

The chain is built from TRBV7-2 and TRBJ2-3; 10 bases are shared with TRBD2. V lost 5 bases and J lost 5; bases outside the gene matches: 7. CDR1 is SGHTA, CDR2 FQGNSA, per germline. The CDR3 extends over 15 amino acids. The CDR3 loop reads CASSITGTSVDTQYF. DNA for the CDR3: TGTGCCAGCAGCATCACCGGGACTAGCGTAGATACGCAGTATTTT.

The table lists this clone with a few counts. The chain joins TRBV7-8 to TRBJ1-1, with 8 positions matching TRBD1. V shed 6 bases and J 0 bases; nucleotides not matched to a gene: 3. This CDR3 region has 14 residues. Per germline, CDR1 SGHVS and CDR2 FQNEAQ. The CDR3 reads CASRPDRVNTEAFF. In nucleotides, the CDR3 is TGTGCCAGCAGACCGGACAGGGTGAACACTGAAGCTTTCTTT.

This clone was recorded a few times. This chain uses TRBV14 with TRBJ2-7; D is ambiguous. Per germline, CDR1 SGHDN and CDR2 FVKESK. Trimming took 5 bases from V and 3 from J, leaving 26 bases between them. This CDR3 has 18 residues. CDR3 amino acids: CASSDNAPTTSPIYEQYF. In DNA form, the CDR3 reads TGTGCCAGCAGCGATAATGCTCCCACCACTTCCCCGATCTACGAGCAGTACTTC.

The chain couples TRBV19 to TRBJ2-7; D remains unclear. The length of the CDR3 is 14 residues. Germline V gene data show CDR1 as LNHDA and CDR2 as SQIVND (reference sequence). V lost 2 bases, J lost 3 bases, and 11 bases lay in between. DNA for the CDR3: TGTGCCAGTAGTATAAGGTCGGGTGACTACGAGCAGTACTTC. It translates to CASSIRSGDYEQYF.

The chain has TRBV5-1 and TRBJ2-7; the match to TRBD2 covers 8 bases. This CDR3 is 15 amino acids long. The V gene end was trimmed by 1 base and the J gene end by 4 bases; junction bases not matched to a gene: 7. CDR1 SGHRS and CDR2 YFSETQ come from the germline V gene. In nucleotides, the CDR3 is TGCGCCAGCAGCTTGAGGACTAGCCTTTCGTACGAGCAGTACTTC. This encodes CASSLRTSLSYEQYF.

This clone has just a few counts. This chain links TRBV7-2 with TRBJ1-1, with 8 bases that match TRBD1. V gave up 1 base and J gave up 5 bases; unmatched junction bases: 3. The germline CDR1 and CDR2 sequences are SGHTA and FQGNSA. CDR3 length: 14 residues. CDR3 bases: TGTGCCAGCAGCTTAGTCACAGGGGGGACTGAAGCTTTCTTT. Its translation is CASSLVTGGTEAFF.

The chain combines TRBV29-1 with TRBJ1-3; D not resolved. V was cut by 8 bases and J by 0 bases, with 8 bases left in between. This CDR3 has 12 amino acids. Germline CDR1 is SQVTM and CDR2 is ANQGSEA. CDR3 sequence: CSTISSGNTIYF. The CDR3 DNA reads as TGCAGCACTATTAGCTCTGGAAACACCATATATTTT.